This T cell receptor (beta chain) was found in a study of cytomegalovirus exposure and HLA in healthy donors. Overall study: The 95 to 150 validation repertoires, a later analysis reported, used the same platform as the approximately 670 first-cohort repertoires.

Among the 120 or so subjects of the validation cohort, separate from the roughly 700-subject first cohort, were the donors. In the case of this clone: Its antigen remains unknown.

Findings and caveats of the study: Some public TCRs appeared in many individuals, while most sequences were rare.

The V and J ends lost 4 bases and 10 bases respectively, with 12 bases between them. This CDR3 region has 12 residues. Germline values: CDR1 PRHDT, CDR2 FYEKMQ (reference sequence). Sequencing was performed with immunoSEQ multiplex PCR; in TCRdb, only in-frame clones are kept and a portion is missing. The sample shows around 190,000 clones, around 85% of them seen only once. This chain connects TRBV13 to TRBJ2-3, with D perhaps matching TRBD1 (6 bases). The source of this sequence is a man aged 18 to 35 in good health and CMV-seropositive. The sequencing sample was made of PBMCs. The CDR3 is CASSSRGEAQYF. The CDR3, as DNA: TGTGCCAGCAGCTCCAGGGGAGAGGCGCAGTATTTT. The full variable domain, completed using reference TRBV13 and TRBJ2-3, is AAGVIQSPRHLIKEKRETATLKCYPIPRHDTVYWYQQGPGQDPQFLISFYEKMQSDKGSIPDRFSAQQFSDYHSELNMSSLELGDSALYFCASSSRGEAQYFGPGTRLTVL.